A selection of T cell receptor beta chains follows, all from one sample in a study of blood T cell repertoires in COVID-19. This table comes from immunoSEQ multiplex PCR, and its TCRdb copy is limited to in-frame clones, with some not included. The sample has about 170,000 clones; 82% are singletons. Sequencing input: peripheral blood. The receptors shown here come from a woman in her thirties or forties with COVID-19, enrolled during active disease. Each CDR3 is given with its conserved first and last residue. The order of the fields is J gene, V gene, CDR3 protein.

j_gene: TRBJ2-2
v_gene: TRBV7-7
CDR3aa: CASRATGVTGELFF

j_gene: TRBJ1-5
v_gene: TRBV7-2
CDR3aa: CASSHRDSNQPQHF

j_gene: TRBJ2-2
v_gene: TRBV19
CDR3aa: CASSISRGTGELFF

j_gene: TRBJ1-6
v_gene: TRBV28
CDR3aa: CASSFRQIADSPLHF

j_gene: TRBJ1-5
v_gene: TRBV2
CDR3aa: CASSSILRGNQPQHF

j_gene: TRBJ2-7
v_gene: TRBV7-6
CDR3aa: CASSPRTFSEQYF

j_gene: TRBJ1-1
v_gene: TRBV28
CDR3aa: CASSPPPGDSEAFF

j_gene: TRBJ1-1
v_gene: TRBV3-1/TRBV3-2
CDR3aa: CASSQVAVNTEAFF

j_gene: TRBJ1-4
v_gene: TRBV19
CDR3aa: CASSIDRMREATNEKLFF

j_gene: TRBJ2-1
v_gene: TRBV30
CDR3aa: CAWNAGSYNEQFF

j_gene: TRBJ2-7
v_gene: TRBV19
CDR3aa: CATLGGVDEQYF

j_gene: TRBJ1-2
v_gene: TRBV6-6
CDR3aa: CATHNNYGYTF

j_gene: TRBJ2-3
v_gene: TRBV4-2
CDR3aa: CASSQKRGLAVDTQYF

j_gene: TRBJ2-5
v_gene: TRBV10-2
CDR3aa: CASRTTSASQETQYF

j_gene: TRBJ2-2
v_gene: TRBV19
CDR3aa: CASSILSQGLSGELFF

j_gene: TRBJ2-2
v_gene: TRBV11-3
CDR3aa: CASSSGQGNTGELFF

j_gene: TRBJ1-2
v_gene: TRBV30
CDR3aa: CAWSVPIANYGYTF

j_gene: TRBJ2-3
v_gene: TRBV5-1
CDR3aa: CASSYDWAQGTDTQYF

j_gene: TRBJ1-4
v_gene: TRBV28
CDR3aa: CASSLSGTGEKLFF

j_gene: TRBJ1-2
v_gene: TRBV5-6
CDR3aa: CASSLQTGTGAF

j_gene: TRBJ2-7
v_gene: TRBV27
CDR3aa: CASSVNRGLSEQYF

j_gene: TRBJ1-1
v_gene: TRBV6-5
CDR3aa: CASRRDFRTEAFF

j_gene: TRBJ1-2
v_gene: TRBV6-5
CDR3aa: CASSFTGRDGYTF

j_gene: TRBJ1-5
v_gene: TRBV3-1/TRBV3-2
CDR3aa: CASSHSGGAYQPQHF

j_gene: TRBJ2-7
v_gene: TRBV19
CDR3aa: CASSILPGLAGGTYEQYF

j_gene: TRBJ2-2
v_gene: TRBV2
CDR3aa: CASSAGQLLGELFF

j_gene: TRBJ2-7
v_gene: TRBV30
CDR3aa: CAWSAGTSGAQYF

j_gene: TRBJ2-2
v_gene: TRBV28
CDR3aa: CASSIVAVFTGELFF

j_gene: TRBJ2-7
v_gene: TRBV11-1
CDR3aa: CASSLSKDSLYEQYF

j_gene: TRBJ1-1
v_gene: TRBV3-1/TRBV3-2
CDR3aa: CASSQGQGRGKPNEAFF

j_gene: TRBJ2-6
v_gene: TRBV9
CDR3aa: CASSVMTGVGSGANVLTF

j_gene: TRBJ1-6
v_gene: TRBV7-9
CDR3aa: CASSRGQGNNSPLHF

j_gene: TRBJ1-3
v_gene: TRBV7-2
CDR3aa: CASSLVSHSLTGNTIYF